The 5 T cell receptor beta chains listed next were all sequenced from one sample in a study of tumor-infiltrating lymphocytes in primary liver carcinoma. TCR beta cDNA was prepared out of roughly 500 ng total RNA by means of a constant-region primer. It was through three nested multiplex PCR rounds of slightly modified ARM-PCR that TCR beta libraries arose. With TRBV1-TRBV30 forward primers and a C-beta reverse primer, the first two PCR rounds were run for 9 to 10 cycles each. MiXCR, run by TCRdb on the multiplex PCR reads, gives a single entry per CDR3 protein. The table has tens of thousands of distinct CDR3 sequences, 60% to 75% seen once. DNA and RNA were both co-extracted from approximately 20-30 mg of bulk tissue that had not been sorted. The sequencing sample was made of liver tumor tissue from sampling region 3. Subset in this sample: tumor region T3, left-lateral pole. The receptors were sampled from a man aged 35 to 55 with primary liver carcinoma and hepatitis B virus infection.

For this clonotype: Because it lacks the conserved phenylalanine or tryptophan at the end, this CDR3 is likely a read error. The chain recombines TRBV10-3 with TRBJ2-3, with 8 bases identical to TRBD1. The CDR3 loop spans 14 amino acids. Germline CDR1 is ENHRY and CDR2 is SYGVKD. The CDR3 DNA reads TGTACCATCAGCTTGGGCAGGGGGCCAGATACGCAGTATCTT. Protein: CTISLGRGPDTQYL.

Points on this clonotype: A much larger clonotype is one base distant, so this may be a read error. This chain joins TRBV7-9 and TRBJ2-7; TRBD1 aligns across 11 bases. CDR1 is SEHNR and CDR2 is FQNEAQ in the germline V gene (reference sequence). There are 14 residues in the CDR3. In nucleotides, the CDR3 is TGTGCCAGCTGCTTGGGGACAGGGGGGAACGAGCAGTACTTC. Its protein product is CASCLGTGGNEQYF. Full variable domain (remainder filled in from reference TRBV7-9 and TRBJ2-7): DTGVSQNPRHKITKRGQNVTFRCDPISEHNRLYWYRQTLGQGPEFLTYFQNEAQLEKSRLLSDRFSAERPKGSFSTLEIQRTEQGDSAMYLCASCLGTGGNEQYFGPGTRLTVT.

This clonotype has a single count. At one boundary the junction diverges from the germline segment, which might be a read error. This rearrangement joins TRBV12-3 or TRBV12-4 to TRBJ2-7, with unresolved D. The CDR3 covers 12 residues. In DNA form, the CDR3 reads TGTGCCAGTACTGAGAACTCCTACGAGCAGTACTTT. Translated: CASTENSYEQYF.

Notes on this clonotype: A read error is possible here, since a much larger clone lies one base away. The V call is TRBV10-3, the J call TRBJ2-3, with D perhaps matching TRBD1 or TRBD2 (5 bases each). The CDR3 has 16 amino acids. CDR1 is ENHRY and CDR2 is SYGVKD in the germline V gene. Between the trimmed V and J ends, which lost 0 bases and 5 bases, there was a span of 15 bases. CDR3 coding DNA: TGTGCCATCAGTGAGTCGAAGGGGACCGTCAGAGATACGCAGTATTTT. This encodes CAISESKGTVRDTQYF.

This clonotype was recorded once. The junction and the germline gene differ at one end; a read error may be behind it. The CDR3 reads CASTYFPGLAEGPGNEQFF. The CDR3 bases are TGTGCCAGCACTTACTTTCCGGGACTAGCGGAAGGGCCGGGCAATGAGCAGTTCTTC. This chain connects TRBV6-2 or TRBV6-3 to TRBJ2-1, with 11 bases aligning to TRBD2. The CDR3 is 19 amino acids. Per germline, CDR1 MNHEY and CDR2 SVGEGT.